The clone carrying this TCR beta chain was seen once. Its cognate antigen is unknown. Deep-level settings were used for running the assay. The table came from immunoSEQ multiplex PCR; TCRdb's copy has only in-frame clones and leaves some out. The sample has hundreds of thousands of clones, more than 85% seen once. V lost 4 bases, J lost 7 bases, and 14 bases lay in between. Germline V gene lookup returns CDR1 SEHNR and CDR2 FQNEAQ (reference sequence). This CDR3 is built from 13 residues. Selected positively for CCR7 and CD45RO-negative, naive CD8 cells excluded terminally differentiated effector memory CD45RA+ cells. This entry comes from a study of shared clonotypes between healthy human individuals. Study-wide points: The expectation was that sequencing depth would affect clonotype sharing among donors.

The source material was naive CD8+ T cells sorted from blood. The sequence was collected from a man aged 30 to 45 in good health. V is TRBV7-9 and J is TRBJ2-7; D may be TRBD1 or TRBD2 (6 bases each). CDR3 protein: CASSSGGPREQYF. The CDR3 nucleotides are TGTGCCAGCAGCTCTGGGGGGCCAAGGGAGCAGTACTTC.